Sequencing of this T cell receptor beta chain was carried out in a study of technical replicates of blood from a few donors. The data were produced by immunoSEQ multiplex PCR, yet TCRdb's version contains in-frame clones alone and is incomplete. The data hold 100,000 or so clones, with roughly 96% observed a single time. CDR3 size: 13 residues. Trimming removed 2 bases at V and 5 bases at J, with 9 bases between. Germline values: CDR1 SEHNR, CDR2 FQNEAQ (reference sequence). The source is a human donor in good health. Sequenced sample: T cells isolated from PBMCs. J is TRBJ1-1 and V is TRBV7-9; maybe TRBD1 (6 bases). Written as DNA, the CDR3 is TGTGCCAGCAGCTTAAGGGGACATACTGAAGCTTTCTTT. It codes for CASSLRGHTEAFF.